The sequence of this T cell receptor beta chain was determined in a study of shared clonotypes between healthy human individuals. Germline CDR1 and CDR2: SGHRS and YFSETQ. The CDR3 contains 16 residues. Trimming cost V 1 base and J 2 bases, with 15 bases left between them. Here immunoSEQ multiplex PCR was the method, and the copy in TCRdb shows in-frame clones only, minus some. The table includes roughly 2.6 million clones, over 85% detected once. The material sequenced was naive CD4+ T cells sorted from blood. The subset: CD45RA+ positively selected. The chain recombines TRBV5-1 with TRBJ2-5, with D unclear. This receptor was taken from a young man in good health. The CDR3 reads CASSLTTGVGQETQYF. The CDR3, as DNA: TGCGCCAGCAGCTTGACTACTGGGGTGGGTCAAGAGACCCAGTACTTC. Variable domain in full (rest from reference TRBV5-1 and TRBJ2-5): KAGVTQTPRYLIKTRGQQVTLSCSPISGHRSVSWYQQTPGQGLQFLFEYFSETQRNKGNFPGRFSGRQFSNSRSEMNVSTLELGDSALYLCASSLTTGVGQETQYFGPGTRLLVL.